The rows below give T cell receptor beta chains drawn from one sample of a study of regulatory T cells in long-lasting Graves disease. Via MiXCR, TCRdb re-called the multiplex PCR reads, giving one row per CDR3 protein. The profile covers around 250,000 distinct CDR3 sequences, with around a sixth appearing a single time and less than 15% taken by the ten largest. These data were likewise used in another study, on T cells in Graves' hyperthyroidism and ophthalmopathy.

The sample was peripheral blood mononuclear cells (PBMCs), taken at new diagnosis, from a patient treated with antithyroid drugs. The receptors were gathered from a woman in her 30s with Graves disease. The conserved cysteine and the conserved F or W are not part of the CDR3 here.

CDR3aa	v_gene
ASSQGGITEAF	TRBV13
SGRPGTDKNIQY	TRBV20-1
ASRPDRVNSPLH	TRBV6-1
ASSPGGTGRYQPQH	TRBV5-6
ASSHRDSNSPLH	TRBV7-2
SARDTSGGGNEQF	TRBV20-1
ASSSQTGSYEQY	TRBV7-2
ASSFPGEGNQPQH	TRBV12-3/TRBV12-4
SARALAYEQY	TRBV20-1
SVATNYAGVDTEAF	TRBV29-1
SARGDIKGDTEAF	TRBV20-1
ASSLEDTDPYEQY	TRBV7-9
SARAVSGGQGTQY	TRBV20-1
ASSFARGSYEQF	TRBV7-2
ASTTPRDTGELF	TRBV6-1
ATLSRRSYNEQF	TRBV6-1
ASRSVIGYGTEAF	TRBV11-2
ASSLRGVSTDTQY	TRBV7-3
ASSIRDINEQF	TRBV5-1
ASSVGQGASPLH	TRBV9
ASSLKGDTGELF	TRBV5-4
ASSEWTSDIDEQF	TRBV6-1
ASSYQSQGNTGELF	TRBV6-5
ASTDSGNEQF	TRBV9
ASSARGVGITDTQY	TRBV5-1
ASSLSEVSGYT	TRBV3-1
ASSQAPNYGYT	TRBV4-2
ASSQGDRRSDTQY	TRBV5-1
ASSQNGQELTDTQY	TRBV4-2
ASSLVRGQSGYT	TRBV12-3/TRBV12-4
ASSLGQQYDYT	TRBV7-2
AISEAYEQY	TRBV10-3
SATQQGWKTQY	TRBV20-1
ASSLGQGQNEQF	TRBV7-3
ASSHYFVRLAGTDTQY	TRBV3-1
ASSFPQVYNEQF	TRBV12-3/TRBV12-4
ASRRGQGGNTIY	TRBV6-1
SARTAGGTGELF	TRBV29-1
ASSDGGSYT	TRBV2
ASSLAGQETGYT	TRBV5-1
ASSPQRAGNTDNEQF	TRBV18
ASSLSIVGTGELF	TRBV27
ASSHPGSSYNEQF	TRBV3-1
ASSLLGGSNYGYT	TRBV27
ASRGTGGRYEQY	TRBV2
ASREGAYEQY	TRBV7-9
ASSLEEDGYT	TRBV11-2
ASSYSGGRTGELF	TRBV6-2/TRBV6-3
ASSQDWDLSGTQY	TRBV14
ASSSPGTGLNEQY	TRBV4-1
ASSPVGANTGELF	TRBV5-6
ASSLVAWGETQY	TRBV7-2
ASSQDATGGDTQY	TRBV3-1
AAHGISGNTIY	TRBV6-1
ASSFGQGMETQY	TRBV7-7
ASSLTSGGAETQY	TRBV7-3
SAGTDGYEQY	TRBV20-1